Listed below are T cell receptor beta chains from one sample, sequenced in a study of T-cell reconstitution after alpha-beta-depleted transplantation in children. TCRdb used MiXCR to reprocess the PCR reads, holding one entry per CDR3 protein. The sample contains 200,000 to 250,000 distinct CDR3 sequences, around 9.6% of which appear only once. Sequences were derived from PBMCs from the stem cell graft donor, sampled from the stem cell graft. These receptors were obtained from a human donor who donated a stem cell graft to a child with acute lymphoblastic leukemia. Each CDR3 is given with its conserved first and last residue. The D gene is left open where the match is weak. Some rows mark clone size as missing; the rest say once, few, many or name a class of expanded clone.

len: 16; abundance: many; d_gene: TRBD1; j_gene: TRBJ2-1; v_gene: TRBV7-6; CDR3nt: TGTGCCAGCAGCACCCGGACAGGGAGCTCCTACAATGAGCAGTTCTTC; CDR3aa: CASSTRTGSSYNEQFF
len: 15; abundance: -; d_gene: TRBD1; j_gene: TRBJ2-7; v_gene: TRBV19; CDR3nt: TGTGCCAGTAGTATACTACAGGGGGCGAGTTACGAGCAGTACTTC; CDR3aa: CASSILQGASYEQYF
len: 16; abundance: many; d_gene: TRBD1; j_gene: TRBJ2-2; v_gene: TRBV11-2; CDR3nt: TGTGCCAGCAGCCTGGGCTGGGGACAGAGTACCGGGGAGCTGTTTTTT; CDR3aa: CASSLGWGQSTGELFF
len: 11; abundance: many; d_gene: -; j_gene: TRBJ2-1; v_gene: TRBV5-6; CDR3nt: TGTGCCAGCAGCTCTAGCGTTGAGCAGTTCTTC; CDR3aa: CASSSSVEQFF
len: 16; abundance: many; d_gene: -; j_gene: TRBJ2-2; v_gene: TRBV5-1; CDR3nt: TGCGCCAGCAGCTTGGTGTGGTTGTCCGACGGAAGGGAGCTGTTTTTT; CDR3aa: CASSLVWLSDGRELFF
len: 20; abundance: -; d_gene: TRBD1; j_gene: TRBJ1-1; v_gene: TRBV7-6; CDR3nt: TGTGCCAGCTCGCGCCTACACCGGGACAGATCGAACTCAAACAACACTGAAGCTTTCTTT; CDR3aa: CASSRLHRDRSNSNNTEAFF
len: 13; abundance: few; d_gene: -; j_gene: TRBJ1-2; v_gene: TRBV29-1; CDR3nt: TGCAGCGTTGATGCAGATTCTAACTATGGCTACACCTTC; CDR3aa: CSVDADSNYGYTF
len: 13; abundance: few; d_gene: TRBD1; j_gene: TRBJ1-2; v_gene: TRBV12-3/TRBV12-4; CDR3nt: TGTGCCAGCAGTTTAGGGACAGGGTCTGGCTACACCTTC; CDR3aa: CASSLGTGSGYTF
len: 14; abundance: few; d_gene: -; j_gene: TRBJ1-1; v_gene: TRBV6-1; CDR3nt: TGTGCCACCATAGGTCCCAGGGTGGGCACTGAAGCTTTCTTT; CDR3aa: CATIGPRVGTEAFF
len: 16; abundance: few; d_gene: TRBD2; j_gene: TRBJ2-7; v_gene: TRBV27; CDR3nt: TGTGCCAGTCTAGACGCGAGACTAGCGGGGAAATACGAGCAGTACTTC; CDR3aa: CASLDARLAGKYEQYF
len: 15; abundance: -; d_gene: -; j_gene: TRBJ2-7; v_gene: TRBV6-5; CDR3nt: TGTGCCAGCAGTTACTCGGGAACAGATCTCTACGAGCAGTACTTC; CDR3aa: CASSYSGTDLYEQYF
len: 16; abundance: -; d_gene: TRBD2; j_gene: TRBJ2-1; v_gene: TRBV28; CDR3nt: TGTGCCAGCAGAGCACCAAGCGGGGGCAGCCGTAATGAGCAGTTCTTC; CDR3aa: CASRAPSGGSRNEQFF
len: 14; abundance: many; d_gene: -; j_gene: TRBJ2-1; v_gene: TRBV10-3; CDR3nt: TGTGCCATCAGTGAGGGGGACAATTCCGGGGAGCAGTTCTTC; CDR3aa: CAISEGDNSGEQFF
len: 15; abundance: many; d_gene: -; j_gene: TRBJ2-5; v_gene: TRBV5-1; CDR3nt: TGCGCCAGCAGCTTGGTTGGACAAGCCCAAGAGACCCAGTACTTC; CDR3aa: CASSLVGQAQETQYF
len: 16; abundance: many; d_gene: TRBD2; j_gene: TRBJ2-7; v_gene: TRBV20-1; CDR3nt: TGCAGTGCTCCGGTACCTAGCGGGGGGGCCTCCTACGAGCAGTACTTC; CDR3aa: CSAPVPSGGASYEQYF
len: 15; abundance: many; d_gene: -; j_gene: TRBJ2-3; v_gene: TRBV5-1; CDR3nt: TGCGCCAGCAGCTTGGATGCAGAACACACAGATACGCAGTATTTT; CDR3aa: CASSLDAEHTDTQYF
len: 14; abundance: many; d_gene: TRBD1; j_gene: TRBJ2-5; v_gene: TRBV5-6; CDR3nt: TGTGCCAGCAGCTTGGGACAGGGGAAAGAGACCCAGTACTTC; CDR3aa: CASSLGQGKETQYF
len: 13; abundance: many; d_gene: -; j_gene: TRBJ1-1; v_gene: TRBV29-1; CDR3nt: TGCAGCGTCGCCCGGGCCCAGGGGACTGAAGCTTTCTTT; CDR3aa: CSVARAQGTEAFF
len: 16; abundance: many; d_gene: -; j_gene: TRBJ1-1; v_gene: TRBV7-2; CDR3nt: TGTGCCAGCAGCCCTTGGCCTCGAGATCCACGCACTGAAGCTTTCTTT; CDR3aa: CASSPWPRDPRTEAFF
len: 15; abundance: -; d_gene: -; j_gene: TRBJ1-5; v_gene: TRBV2; CDR3nt: TGTGCCAGCAGTAAGTGGGCGCATAGCAATCAGCCCCAGCATTTT; CDR3aa: CASSKWAHSNQPQHF
len: 14; abundance: many; d_gene: -; j_gene: TRBJ1-3; v_gene: TRBV5-1; CDR3nt: TGCGCCAGCAGCTCGCAGGGGACTGGAAACACCATATATTTT; CDR3aa: CASSSQGTGNTIYF
len: 15; abundance: many; d_gene: TRBD1; j_gene: TRBJ2-3; v_gene: TRBV15; CDR3nt: TGTGCCACCAGCAGGGAACAGGGGGCCACAGATACGCAGTATTTT; CDR3aa: CATSREQGATDTQYF
len: 15; abundance: few; d_gene: TRBD1; j_gene: TRBJ1-5; v_gene: TRBV12-3/TRBV12-4; CDR3nt: TGTGCCAGCAGTTTACGGACAGGGGGCCATCAGCCCCAGCATTTT; CDR3aa: CASSLRTGGHQPQHF
len: 13; abundance: many; d_gene: -; j_gene: TRBJ2-2; v_gene: TRBV29-1; CDR3nt: TGCAGCGCCGAGGTGGGGGTCGACGGGGAGCTGTTTTTT; CDR3aa: CSAEVGVDGELFF
len: 14; abundance: -; d_gene: -; j_gene: TRBJ2-5; v_gene: TRBV5-8; CDR3nt: TGTGCCAGCAGCGTACTAGGCCTCCAAGAGACCCAGTACTTC; CDR3aa: CASSVLGLQETQYF
len: 16; abundance: few; d_gene: TRBD1; j_gene: TRBJ1-1; v_gene: TRBV9; CDR3nt: TGTGCCAGCAGCCCTAGGAGGGACAGCCTGAACACTGAAGCTTTCTTT; CDR3aa: CASSPRRDSLNTEAFF
len: 15; abundance: -; d_gene: -; j_gene: TRBJ1-1; v_gene: TRBV7-9; CDR3nt: TGTGCCAGCAGGTTTTTGACCCGAGGGGACACTGAAGCTTTCTTT; CDR3aa: CASRFLTRGDTEAFF
len: 15; abundance: -; d_gene: -; j_gene: TRBJ2-2; v_gene: TRBV29-1; CDR3nt: TGCAGCGTTGAAATTATTTCAGTGAACACCGGGGAGCTGTTTTTT; CDR3aa: CSVEIISVNTGELFF
len: 16; abundance: many; d_gene: TRBD2; j_gene: TRBJ2-2; v_gene: TRBV13; CDR3nt: TGTGCCAGCAGCTTAGGAGCCGGGACTAGCGTCGGGGAGCTGTTTTTT; CDR3aa: CASSLGAGTSVGELFF
len: 18; abundance: many; d_gene: TRBD1; j_gene: TRBJ2-1; v_gene: TRBV11-1; CDR3nt: TGTGCCAGCAGCCCAAATCCCCCGGGACAGGGAGGCGGCAATGAGCAGTTCTTC; CDR3aa: CASSPNPPGQGGGNEQFF
len: 12; abundance: many; d_gene: -; j_gene: TRBJ2-5; v_gene: TRBV10-3; CDR3nt: TGTGCCATCAGTGAGTCGTCCGGACAGAAGGACTTC; CDR3aa: CAISESSGQKDF
len: 13; abundance: many; d_gene: -; j_gene: TRBJ2-7; v_gene: TRBV20-1; CDR3nt: TGCAGTGCTGCCCGGGACCAACATTGGGAGCAGTACTTC; CDR3aa: CSAARDQHWEQYF
len: 13; abundance: many; d_gene: -; j_gene: TRBJ1-5; v_gene: TRBV29-1; CDR3nt: TGCAGCGTTGGCGACATTTTGAATCAGCCCCAGCATTTT; CDR3aa: CSVGDILNQPQHF
len: 15; abundance: many; d_gene: -; j_gene: TRBJ1-5; v_gene: TRBV5-6; CDR3nt: TGTGCCAGCAGCTCGACAGGTATAAGCAATCAGCCCCAGCATTTT; CDR3aa: CASSSTGISNQPQHF
len: 15; abundance: -; d_gene: -; j_gene: TRBJ1-5; v_gene: TRBV6-1; CDR3nt: TGTGCCAGTGGGAACGTACAGGGAGTGGATCAGCCCCAGCATTTT; CDR3aa: CASGNVQGVDQPQHF
len: 12; abundance: few; d_gene: TRBD1; j_gene: TRBJ2-7; v_gene: TRBV7-2; CDR3nt: TGTGCCAGCAATGACAGGGATGGCGAGCAGTACTTC; CDR3aa: CASNDRDGEQYF
len: 11; abundance: few; d_gene: TRBD1; j_gene: TRBJ2-1; v_gene: TRBV29-1; CDR3nt: TGCAGCGTAACAGGGGACCATGAGCAGTTCTTC; CDR3aa: CSVTGDHEQFF
len: 13; abundance: few; d_gene: -; j_gene: TRBJ1-1; v_gene: TRBV29-1; CDR3nt: TGCAGCGTTGAAGGGGGACACGCCCTTGAAGCTTTCTTT; CDR3aa: CSVEGGHALEAFF
len: 14; abundance: many; d_gene: -; j_gene: TRBJ2-7; v_gene: TRBV10-3; CDR3nt: TGTGCCATCAGTGAGTCGGAGGCAGGGGTGGAGCAGTACTTC; CDR3aa: CAISESEAGVEQYF
len: 13; abundance: few; d_gene: TRBD1; j_gene: TRBJ2-1; v_gene: TRBV7-2; CDR3nt: TGTGCCAGCAGCTTAGTTCGGGACAGGGAGCAGTTCTTC; CDR3aa: CASSLVRDREQFF
len: 15; abundance: many; d_gene: -; j_gene: TRBJ2-2; v_gene: TRBV4-2; CDR3nt: TGTGCCAGCAGCCAAGTCAGGGGAAGCACCGGGGAGCTGTTTTTT; CDR3aa: CASSQVRGSTGELFF
len: 14; abundance: many; d_gene: -; j_gene: TRBJ2-3; v_gene: TRBV5-6; CDR3nt: TGTGCCAGCACCAAATCGGGCCGACCAGATACGCAGTATTTT; CDR3aa: CASTKSGRPDTQYF
len: 16; abundance: many; d_gene: -; j_gene: TRBJ2-3; v_gene: TRBV24-1; CDR3nt: TGTGCCACCAGTGACGCGGACGTTACTAGCACAGATACGCAGTATTTT; CDR3aa: CATSDADVTSTDTQYF
len: 17; abundance: -; d_gene: -; j_gene: TRBJ1-2; v_gene: TRBV6-1; CDR3nt: TGTGCCAGCAGGGAAAATGCCGCGGGACGCCTTAACTATGGCTACACCTTC; CDR3aa: CASRENAAGRLNYGYTF
len: 13; abundance: few; d_gene: -; j_gene: TRBJ2-5; v_gene: TRBV7-9; CDR3nt: TGTGCCAGCAGCACCACAGGATCCGAGACCCAGTACTTC; CDR3aa: CASSTTGSETQYF
len: 15; abundance: few; d_gene: TRBD1; j_gene: TRBJ2-7; v_gene: TRBV20-1; CDR3nt: TGCAGTGCGCGACTCCCGGGACAGGGATACTACGAGCAGTACTTC; CDR3aa: CSARLPGQGYYEQYF
len: 17; abundance: many; d_gene: -; j_gene: TRBJ1-1; v_gene: TRBV12-3/TRBV12-4; CDR3nt: TGTGCCAGCAGTTATAGAATTGCGGAGGGATCGGAGACTGAAGCTTTCTTT; CDR3aa: CASSYRIAEGSETEAFF
len: 12; abundance: -; d_gene: -; j_gene: TRBJ2-2; v_gene: TRBV20-1; CDR3nt: TGCAGTGCTAGAGATCTCCCCGGGGAGCTGTTTTTT; CDR3aa: CSARDLPGELFF
len: 16; abundance: few; d_gene: -; j_gene: TRBJ2-3; v_gene: TRBV4-3; CDR3nt: TGCGCCAGCAGCCAAGGGACTGTTTATACCACAGATACGCAGTATTTT; CDR3aa: CASSQGTVYTTDTQYF
len: 16; abundance: -; d_gene: TRBD2; j_gene: TRBJ2-5; v_gene: TRBV12-3/TRBV12-4; CDR3nt: TGTGCCAGCAGCTCATTAGCGGGGGGCCGTACGGAGACCCAGTACTTC; CDR3aa: CASSSLAGGRTETQYF
len: 13; abundance: -; d_gene: TRBD1; j_gene: TRBJ1-4; v_gene: TRBV25-1; CDR3nt: TGTGCCAGCGACGGACAGGACAATGAAAAACTGTTTTTT; CDR3aa: CASDGQDNEKLFF
len: 15; abundance: many; d_gene: TRBD1; j_gene: TRBJ2-3; v_gene: TRBV18; CDR3nt: TGTGCCAGCTCACCGGGACAGGGGGCTACAGATACGCAGTATTTT; CDR3aa: CASSPGQGATDTQYF
len: 12; abundance: few; d_gene: -; j_gene: TRBJ1-2; v_gene: TRBV5-1; CDR3nt: TGCGCCAGCAGCGCCACAGACTATGGCTACACCTTC; CDR3aa: CASSATDYGYTF
len: 15; abundance: many; d_gene: -; j_gene: TRBJ1-2; v_gene: TRBV7-8; CDR3nt: TGTGCCAGCAGCCCACGGGGGGTCGATGACTATGGCTACACCTTC; CDR3aa: CASSPRGVDDYGYTF
len: 16; abundance: -; d_gene: -; j_gene: TRBJ2-2; v_gene: TRBV5-1; CDR3nt: TGCGCCAGCAGCTTAATAGGCCAATCGAACACCGGGGAGCTGTTTTTT; CDR3aa: CASSLIGQSNTGELFF
len: 17; abundance: few; d_gene: -; j_gene: TRBJ1-1; v_gene: TRBV10-3; CDR3nt: TGTGCCATCAGTGAGTCAGCGGCGGGGGATCGTAACACTGAAGCTTTCTTT; CDR3aa: CAISESAAGDRNTEAFF
len: 16; abundance: -; d_gene: TRBD2; j_gene: TRBJ2-2; v_gene: TRBV12-3/TRBV12-4; CDR3nt: TGTGCCAGCAGTTTAATCGCGGGGGGGCCGGACGGGGAGCTGTTTTTT; CDR3aa: CASSLIAGGPDGELFF
len: 13; abundance: few; d_gene: -; j_gene: TRBJ2-7; v_gene: TRBV6-2/TRBV6-3; CDR3nt: TGTGCCGCATCCCTCGGGGCCTCCTACGAGCAGTACTTC; CDR3aa: CAASLGASYEQYF
len: 15; abundance: -; d_gene: -; j_gene: TRBJ1-2; v_gene: TRBV4-2; CDR3nt: TGTGCCAGCAGCCAGGCTCGTGGTCCGGACTATGGCTACACCTTC; CDR3aa: CASSQARGPDYGYTF
len: 19; abundance: few; d_gene: TRBD2; j_gene: TRBJ2-3; v_gene: TRBV20-1; CDR3nt: TGCAGTGCTAGCCCTCGACCCTCCTCAGCGGGGGGGTCCAAGGATACGCAGTATTTT; CDR3aa: CSASPRPSSAGGSKDTQYF